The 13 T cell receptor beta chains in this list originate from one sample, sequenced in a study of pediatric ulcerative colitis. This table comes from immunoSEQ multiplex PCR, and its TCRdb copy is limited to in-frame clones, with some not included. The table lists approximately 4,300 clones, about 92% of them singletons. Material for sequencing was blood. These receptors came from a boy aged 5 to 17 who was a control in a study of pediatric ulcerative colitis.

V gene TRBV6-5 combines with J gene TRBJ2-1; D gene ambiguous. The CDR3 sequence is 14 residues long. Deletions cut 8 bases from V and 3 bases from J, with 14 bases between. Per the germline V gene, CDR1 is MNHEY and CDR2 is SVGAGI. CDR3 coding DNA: TGTGCCAGCTCCCGCAACTTATACTACAATGAGCAGTTCTTC. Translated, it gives CASSRNLYYNEQFF.

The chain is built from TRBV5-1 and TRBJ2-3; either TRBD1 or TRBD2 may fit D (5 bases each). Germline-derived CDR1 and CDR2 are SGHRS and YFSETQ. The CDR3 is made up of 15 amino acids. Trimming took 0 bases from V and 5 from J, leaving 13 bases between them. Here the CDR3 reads CASSLAGVGQDTQYF. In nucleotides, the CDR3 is TGCGCCAGCAGCTTGGCCGGGGTGGGGCAAGATACGCAGTATTTT.

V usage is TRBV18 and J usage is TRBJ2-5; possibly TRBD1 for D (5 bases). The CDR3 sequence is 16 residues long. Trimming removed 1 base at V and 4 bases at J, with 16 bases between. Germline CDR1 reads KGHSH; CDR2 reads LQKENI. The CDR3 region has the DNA TGTGCCAGCTCACCACGGCGGCAGGGCCTCGGAGAGACCCAGTACTTC. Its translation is CASSPRRQGLGETQYF.

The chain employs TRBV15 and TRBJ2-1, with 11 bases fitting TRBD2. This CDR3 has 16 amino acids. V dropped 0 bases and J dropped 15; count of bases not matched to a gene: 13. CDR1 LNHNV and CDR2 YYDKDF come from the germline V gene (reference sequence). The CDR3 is CATSRDRLAGGPLMFF. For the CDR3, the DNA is TGTGCCACCAGCAGAGATCGATTAGCGGGAGGGCCCCTAATGTTCTTC.

The CDR3 loop is CASSLGGIIDNEQFF. Here the CDR3 DNA reads TGTGCCAGCAGTTTAGGGGGGATAATCGACAATGAGCAGTTCTTC. The chain joins TRBV27 to TRBJ2-1, with D perhaps TRBD2 (6 bases). The germline gives CDR1 MNHEY, CDR2 SMNVEV (reference sequence). Trimming removed 2 bases from V and 5 bases from J, with 13 bases in between. The CDR3 totals 15 residues.

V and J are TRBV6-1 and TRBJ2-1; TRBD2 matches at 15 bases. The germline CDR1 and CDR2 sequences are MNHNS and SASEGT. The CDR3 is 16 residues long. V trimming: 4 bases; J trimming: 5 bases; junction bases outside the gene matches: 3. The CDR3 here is CASSARTSGRDNEQFF. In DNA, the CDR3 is TGTGCCAGCAGTGCCAGGACTAGCGGGAGGGACAATGAGCAGTTCTTC.

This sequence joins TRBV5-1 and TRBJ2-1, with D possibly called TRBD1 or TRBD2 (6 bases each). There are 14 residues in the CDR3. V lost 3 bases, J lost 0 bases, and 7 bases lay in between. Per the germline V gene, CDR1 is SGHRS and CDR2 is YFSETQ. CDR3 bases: TGCGCCAGCAGCTCGGGGGCCTCCTACAATGAGCAGTTCTTC. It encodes CASSSGASYNEQFF. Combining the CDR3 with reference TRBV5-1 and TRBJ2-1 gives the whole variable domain KAGVTQTPRYLIKTRGQQVTLSCSPISGHRSVSWYQQTPGQGLQFLFEYFSETQRNKGNFPGRFSGRQFSNSRSEMNVSTLELGDSALYLCASSSGASYNEQFFGPGTRLTVL.

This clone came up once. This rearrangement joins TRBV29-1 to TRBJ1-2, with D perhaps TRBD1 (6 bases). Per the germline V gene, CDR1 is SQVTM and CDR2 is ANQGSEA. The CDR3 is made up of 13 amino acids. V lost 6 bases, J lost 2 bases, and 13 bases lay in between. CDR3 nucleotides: TGCAGCGTGGACACAGGGCGGAACTATGGCTACACCTTC. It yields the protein CSVDTGRNYGYTF. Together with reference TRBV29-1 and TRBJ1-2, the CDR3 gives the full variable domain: SAVISQKPSRDICQRGTSLTIQCQVDSQVTMMFWYRQQPGQSLTLIATANQGSEATYESGFVIDKFPISRPNLTFSTLTVSNMSPEDSSIYLCSVDTGRNYGYTFGSGTRLTVV.

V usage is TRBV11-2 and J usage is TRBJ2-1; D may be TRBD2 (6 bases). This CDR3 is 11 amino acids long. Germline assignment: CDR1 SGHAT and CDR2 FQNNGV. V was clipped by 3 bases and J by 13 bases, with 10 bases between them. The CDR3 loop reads CASSFLTSQFF. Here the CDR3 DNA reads TGTGCCAGCAGCTTTTTAACTAGCCAGTTCTTC.

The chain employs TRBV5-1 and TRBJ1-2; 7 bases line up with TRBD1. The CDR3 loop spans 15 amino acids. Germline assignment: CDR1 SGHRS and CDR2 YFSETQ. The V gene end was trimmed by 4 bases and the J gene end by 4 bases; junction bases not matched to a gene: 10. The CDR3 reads CASSPQGGGGYGYTF. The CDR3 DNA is TGCGCCAGCAGCCCCCAGGGGGGGGGTGGCTATGGCTACACCTTC.

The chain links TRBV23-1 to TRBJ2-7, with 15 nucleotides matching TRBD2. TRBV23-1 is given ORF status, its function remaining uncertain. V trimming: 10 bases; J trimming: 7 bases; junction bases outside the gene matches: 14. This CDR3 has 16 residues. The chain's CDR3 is CATQRYGLAGGREQYV. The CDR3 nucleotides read TGCGCCACCCAGAGGTACGGACTAGCGGGAGGGCGGGAGCAGTACGTC.

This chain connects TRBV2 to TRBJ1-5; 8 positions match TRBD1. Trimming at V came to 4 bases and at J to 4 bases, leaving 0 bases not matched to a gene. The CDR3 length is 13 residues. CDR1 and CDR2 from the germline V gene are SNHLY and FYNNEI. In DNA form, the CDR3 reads TGTGCCAGCAGTGGGACAGGGAATCAGCCCCAGCATTTT. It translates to CASSGTGNQPQHF.

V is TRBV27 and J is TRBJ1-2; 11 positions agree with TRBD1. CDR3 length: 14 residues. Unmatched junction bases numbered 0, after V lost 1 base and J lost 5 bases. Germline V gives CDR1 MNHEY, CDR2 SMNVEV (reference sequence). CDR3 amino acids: CASSLWDRGYGYTF. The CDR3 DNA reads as TGTGCCAGCAGTTTATGGGACAGGGGGTATGGCTACACCTTC.